The rows below give T cell receptor beta chains drawn from one sample of a study of blood T cell repertoires in COVID-19. Profiled with immunoSEQ multiplex PCR; TCRdb holds only in-frame clones, not every one. The table has about 120,000 clones, around 85% seen once. Input material: peripheral blood. Receptors originate from a man in his 60s with acute or convalescent COVID-19. Each CDR3 is given with its conserved first and last residue. Fields, in order: V gene, J gene, clone size, D gene, CDR3 DNA, CDR3 protein. D genes are given only for firm matches. Expanded clones get a size class; other rows say once, few or many, or leave the size out.

TRBV4-2	TRBJ2-7	-	TRBD2	TGTGCCAGCAGCCAAGATCTAGCGGGATCGGCCTACGAGCAGTACTTC	CASSQDLAGSAYEQYF
TRBV19	TRBJ2-3	-	TRBD2	TGTGCCAGTACCAGACTAGCGGGGGGGGTTGGAGATACGCAGTATTTT	CASTRLAGGVGDTQYF
TRBV4-3	TRBJ2-2	-	-	TGCGCCAGCAGCCCTCTAGCCCGGGACATCGGGGAGCTGTTTTTT	CASSPLARDIGELFF
TRBV7-3	TRBJ2-5	-	TRBD2	TGTGCCAGCAGCTCGACTAGCGGGCTTCAAGAGACCCAGTACTTC	CASSSTSGLQETQYF
TRBV28	TRBJ1-1	-	TRBD1	TGTGCCAGCAGTTTATTAAGGGCAGGGGGCAGGAACACTGAAGCTTTCTTT	CASSLLRAGGRNTEAFF
TRBV7-3	TRBJ2-4	-	TRBD1	TGTGCCAGCAGCTCCGGGACAGCTGGGGTTCAGTACTTC	CASSSGTAGVQYF
TRBV2	TRBJ2-7	-	-	TGTGCCAGCAGTGCGAGGGGGGGGAGCTGGAACGAGCAGTACTTC	CASSARGGSWNEQYF
TRBV27	TRBJ1-5	-	-	TGTGCCAGCAGTTTTCGCCGGGGGATAGAACAGCCCCAGCATTTT	CASSFRRGIEQPQHF
TRBV4-2	TRBJ1-6	-	TRBD1	TGTGCCAGCAGCCAAGTGGGACAGCATAATTCACCCCTCCACTTT	CASSQVGQHNSPLHF
TRBV28	TRBJ2-7	-	TRBD1	TGTGCCAGCAGTTTATCGGGACAGGGCACCCTCGAGCAGTACTTC	CASSLSGQGTLEQYF
TRBV19	TRBJ2-5	-	-	TGTGCCAGTAGTTTGCGGCGAGCGGGCTCTCCGTACCAAGAGACCCAGTACTTC	CASSLRRAGSPYQETQYF
TRBV29-1	TRBJ2-3	-	-	TGCAGCCTGGAGGGTGCAGATACGCAGTATTTT	CSLEGADTQYF
TRBV4-3	TRBJ2-7	-	TRBD1	TGCGCCAGCAGCCAAGAAATAGGGACAGCCTATAACTACGAGCAGTACTTC	CASSQEIGTAYNYEQYF
TRBV5-6	TRBJ1-2	-	-	TGTGCCAGCAGCTTGGGCGGGGATGCCTATGGCTACACCTTC	CASSLGGDAYGYTF
TRBV5-1	TRBJ2-7	-	-	TGCGCCAGCACCCCCGGACAGCCTGGGTACGAGCAGTACTTC	CASTPGQPGYEQYF
TRBV7-9	TRBJ1-5	-	TRBD1	TGTGCCAGCAGCTTAGCAACCGGGACAGGGAGCAATCAGCCCCAGCATTTT	CASSLATGTGSNQPQHF
TRBV30	TRBJ2-1	-	TRBD2	TGTGCCTGGAAACTAGCGGGAGTTAGGAATGAGCAGTTCTTC	CAWKLAGVRNEQFF
TRBV29-1	TRBJ2-3	-	-	TGCAGCGTTGAAAAATCTGATACGCAGTATTTT	CSVEKSDTQYF
TRBV28	TRBJ2-7	once	TRBD1	TGTGCCAGCAGTTTCTTCCGACAGGGTGGGCTCCACGAGCAGTACTTC	CASSFFRQGGLHEQYF
TRBV7-9	TRBJ2-5	-	TRBD2	TGTGCCAGCAGCTTAGCTGCGACTAGCGGGAGGGGAGAGACCCAGTACTTC	CASSLAATSGRGETQYF
TRBV5-1	TRBJ2-7	-	TRBD1	TGCGCCAGCAGCTCGGACAGGGCTTTAGGTGAGCAGTACTTC	CASSSDRALGEQYF
TRBV7-2	TRBJ1-2	-	-	TGTGCCAGCAGCTTAGACGGTAGTACTAACTATGGCTACACCTTC	CASSLDGSTNYGYTF
TRBV5-1	TRBJ2-7	-	TRBD2	TGCGCCAGCAGCTTGGCAATAGCGGGAGTAGACGAGCAGTACTTC	CASSLAIAGVDEQYF
TRBV19	TRBJ2-4	-	TRBD2	TGTGCCAGTAGTTTGAGGACTAGCGGCCGAGGGGACATTCAGTACTTC	CASSLRTSGRGDIQYF
TRBV2	TRBJ2-7	-	TRBD2	TGTGCCAGCAGTGAAACGACTAGCGGCTACGAGCAGTACTTC	CASSETTSGYEQYF
TRBV5-1	TRBJ2-1	-	-	TGCGCCAGCAGCTTGGAGGGGGGGCCAGCCTACAATGAGCAGTTCTTC	CASSLEGGPAYNEQFF
TRBV5-6	TRBJ2-3	-	TRBD1	TGTGCCAGCAGCTCGGACAGGGAGAGAACAGATACGCAGTATTTT	CASSSDRERTDTQYF
TRBV7-9	TRBJ1-1	-	-	TGTGCCAGCAGCTTAGTTGGGCAGGGGAACACTGAAGCTTTCTTT	CASSLVGQGNTEAFF
TRBV28	TRBJ1-4	-	TRBD1	TGTGCCAGCAGTAGGGACAGGGTTGTTGAAAAACTGTTTTTT	CASSRDRVVEKLFF
TRBV10-2	TRBJ2-7	-	-	TGCGCCAGACTCGAGCAGTACTTC	CARLEQYF
TRBV7-2	TRBJ2-3	-	TRBD2	TGTGCCAGCAGCGCCCGACTAGCGGGAGTGGAAGATACGCAGTATTTT	CASSARLAGVEDTQYF
TRBV6-5	TRBJ2-7	-	TRBD1	TGTGCCAGCAGTTTGGGACAGGGTTACGAGCAGTACTTC	CASSLGQGYEQYF
TRBV6-1	TRBJ2-7	-	-	TGTGCCAGCAGTGAGGATAGCAAGCAGTACTTC	CASSEDSKQYF
TRBV30	TRBJ2-1	-	-	TGTGCCTGGAGAGGGGGAGGGCCAAGCAATGAGCAGTTCTTC	CAWRGGGPSNEQFF
TRBV10-3	TRBJ2-7	once	TRBD1	TGTGCCATCAGTCACCCGGGACAGACCTACGAGCAGTACTTC	CAISHPGQTYEQYF
TRBV7-9	TRBJ1-1	-	-	TGTGCCAGCAGCTTAGCGGGCTTACGAACTGAAGCTTTCTTT	CASSLAGLRTEAFF
TRBV27	TRBJ1-2	-	-	TGTGCCAGCAGTTTATCAAGGGGGTATGGCTACACCTTC	CASSLSRGYGYTF
TRBV4-3	TRBJ2-1	few	-	TGCGCCAGCAGCCAAGATCAAGGAGGACTAAACAATGAGCAGTTCTTC	CASSQDQGGLNNEQFF
TRBV6-5	TRBJ1-3	-	-	TGTGCCACGGGAGGACGTTCGAGCTCTGGAAACACCATATATTTT	CATGGRSSSGNTIYF
TRBV5-5	TRBJ2-2	-	TRBD1	TGTGCCAGCAGCCAAACTCCGGGACAGGGGGCCCCCGGGGAGCTGTTTTTT	CASSQTPGQGAPGELFF
TRBV29-1	TRBJ2-3	-	TRBD1	TGCAGCGTTCCGACAGGGAGCACAGATACGCAGTATTTT	CSVPTGSTDTQYF
TRBV30	TRBJ1-2	few	-	TGTGCCTGGAGTGTATGGTGGACCGGGAGGGGCTACACCTTC	CAWSVWWTGRGYTF
TRBV5-1	TRBJ1-1	-	-	TGCGCCAGCAGGGTCCGGAGAGGGACTGAAGCTTTCTTT	CASRVRRGTEAFF
TRBV7-2	TRBJ2-3	-	TRBD2	TGTGCCAGCAGCTTAGCGGGAGGGTTGAGGGATACGCAGTATTTT	CASSLAGGLRDTQYF
TRBV19	TRBJ2-1	-	-	TGTGCCAGTAGTATCTTAAATACTTACTCCTACAATGAGCAGTTCTTC	CASSILNTYSYNEQFF
TRBV13	TRBJ2-3	-	TRBD2	TGTGCCAGCAGCTTAACTAGCGGTGTGGTAGATACGCAGTATTTT	CASSLTSGVVDTQYF
TRBV3-1/TRBV3-2	TRBJ2-3	-	TRBD2	TGTGCCAGCAGCCAAGGAATGGGCGGGAGTACAGATACGCAGTATTTT	CASSQGMGGSTDTQYF
TRBV3-1/TRBV3-2	TRBJ2-3	once	-	TGTGCCAGCAGCCCCCCGGGGACAAGAAGCACAGATACGCAGTATTTT	CASSPPGTRSTDTQYF
TRBV11-3	TRBJ2-7	-	-	TGTGCCAGCAGCTTAGGAGGCACCGCCGGCGAGGAGCAGTACTTC	CASSLGGTAGEEQYF
TRBV30	TRBJ1-5	-	TRBD1	TGTGCCTGGAGTGTACGGGCCAGGGGGGGCAATCAGCCCCAGCATTTT	CAWSVRARGGNQPQHF
TRBV9	TRBJ1-6	-	-	TGTGCCAGCAGCGTACAGGAAAATTCACCCCTCCACTTT	CASSVQENSPLHF
TRBV29-1	TRBJ2-7	-	TRBD1	TGCAGCGTTGAAGGGGGACAGATTTACGAGCAGTACTTC	CSVEGGQIYEQYF
TRBV7-2	TRBJ2-2	-	-	TGTGCCAGCAGCTCAGGGGCGGATAACACCGGGGAGCTGTTTTTT	CASSSGADNTGELFF
TRBV4-3	TRBJ2-2	few	TRBD2	TGCGCCAGCAGCCAAGCGGGACTAGGAATCGGGGAGCTGTTTTTT	CASSQAGLGIGELFF
TRBV7-9	TRBJ2-7	once	-	TGTGCCAGCAGCTTAACACAGGGCGAGCAGTACTTC	CASSLTQGEQYF
TRBV28	TRBJ1-5	-	-	TGTGCCAGCAGCCCTCGGACACGCACCAATCAGCCCCAGCATTTT	CASSPRTRTNQPQHF
TRBV5-1	TRBJ1-2	-	TRBD1	TGCGCCAGCAGCTTGGAGACAGGGTCTGGCTACACCTTC	CASSLETGSGYTF